This TCR beta chain was observed in a study of T cells in localized non-small cell lung cancer (dated by TCRdb to between 2020 and 2021). Regarding the research as a whole: The study analyzed T cell repertoires of over 200 early-stage NSCLC patients, comparing tumors and uninvolved tumor-adjacent lungs. The cohort comprised 200 to 300 treatment-naïve NSCLC patients with resected, localized lung tumors. A mean age of roughly 66 years was recorded for the NSCLC patients, of whom approximately 130 were male and around 100 were female. What the study reported, not specific to this receptor: Longer overall survival was associated with higher T cell density in blood, whereas shorter survival was associated with higher clonality in adjacent lung. Because the study design was exploratory, TCR variables were selected using unadjusted p-values without false-discovery rate correction. Because multi-region tumor sequencing was not done, intratumor heterogeneity could not be ruled out. Uninvolved tumor-adjacent lung showed the highest T cell clonality, higher than tumor, which suggests more focused antigenic responses in the adjacent lung. A median of roughly 60 of the top 100 tumor clones were detected in paired uninvolved adjacent lung, and around 27 of these tumor clones were also found among the top 100 clones of the paired uninvolved adjacent lung.

TCR beta CDR3 regions were sequenced from DNA using the immunoSEQ Assay. The original pipeline was this. T cell density was computed as TCR beta template counts normalized to usable DNA estimated by amplifying housekeeping genes. Richness was estimated using the preseqR package, with extrapolation to 400,000 templates for PBMC samples and to 120,000 templates for tissue samples. Clonality was taken to be one minus Pielou's evenness. Tissue-enriched TCRs were identified by differential abundance testing using productive amino-acid clonotypes, minimum total count 5 and alpha 0.1. The Jaccard Index and the Morisita Overlap Index were used to quantify repertoire overlap between compartments. GLIPH grouped TCR beta CDR3s together with public tetramer-defined viral CDR3s, and a viral motif had to include at least three viral sequences and show V-gene enrichment. Here the immuneACCESS table is served through TCRdb, limited to in-frame sequences with V and J called. Missing clones are a known gap in these copies; in checked studies unresolved V genes cover under half, and the rest lacks a known reason. D and trimming come from the DNA, and the V and J calls and clone size come from that table. A total of some 50,000 clones appear in this sample, approximately 83% of them only once. 17% of the sample comes from the top ten.

With regard to this clone: Its antigen has not been determined. Base qualities were left out, and no much larger clone turns up one base away.

At diagnosis, peripheral blood, uninvolved tumor-adjacent lung and tumor were collected and stored as a combination of fresh-frozen and FFPE material. For TCR repertoire profiling, the blood samples were analyzed as peripheral blood mononuclear cells. Sequencing was performed on peripheral blood mononuclear cells, taken before any cancer treatment. The TCR was taken from a man between 40 and 69 years old with stage III lung adenocarcinoma.

The nucleotide sequence reads TGTGCCAGCAGCCCAAACACAGTAACCTATGGCTACACCTTC. Its protein is CASSPNTVTYGYTF. The chain is assembled from TRBV7-3 and TRBJ1-2; the D gene remains uncertain. Measured from the cysteine to the phenylalanine, the CDR3 is 14 residues long. Only CDR3 DNA is held: 42 bases, read in frame from base 1. CDR1 and CDR2 (SGHTA, FQGTGA) derive from the germline V gene. V loses 5 bases, J loses 4 bases, and the germline ends lie 14 bases apart.